This T cell receptor beta chain was sequenced for a study of OX40 agonist ivuxolimab in advanced cancers. The wider study: Prior anti-PD-1, anti-PD-L1 or anti-CTLA-4 therapy did not bar entry, and about 40% had some.

Whole-study findings and limits: CD4+ T cells averaged fewer expanded clones than CD8+ T cells. In the 0.1 to 3.0 mg/kg range, CD4+ and CD8+ blood T cells had expanded clonally by week 6.

In the case of this clone: Its antigen is unidentified.

The protocol was immunoSEQ multiplex PCR, while the TCRdb copy is restricted to in-frame clones and leaves out a portion. The data show some 70,000 clones, with 80% to 90% seen just once and over 0.95% held by the top ten. The clonotype originates from an adult with an advanced solid tumor such as melanoma, head and neck, liver or kidney cancer. Sequenced material: CD4+ or CD8+ T cells sorted from blood, taken in a trial of the OX40 agonist ivuxolimab.

CDR3 coding DNA: TGCGCCAGCAGCCAAGGCGGACAGGGCTATCAGCCCCAGCATTTT. Residues: CASSQGGQGYQPQHF. This rearrangement joins TRBV4-1 to TRBJ1-5, with 8 bases identical to TRBD1. The CDR3 covers 15 residues. After removal of 1 base from V and 5 bases from J, the junction contained 4 bases not matched to a gene. In germline, CDR1 is MGHRA, CDR2 YSYEKL.